This T cell receptor beta chain was profiled in a study of blood T cells in healthy people across ages. Study results and limitations: The diversity estimates, figures obtained from one million T cells, were considered underestimates.

The V gene lost 3 bases and the J gene lost 1 base, with 12 bases spanning the gap. The CDR3 spans 14 residues. The germline V gene encodes CDR1 DFQATT and CDR2 SNEGSKA (reference sequence). Then a second PCR, running about 7 to 11 cycles, was carried out with a sample-barcoded 5' primer and a J-beta primer mix. The template-switch adaptor was a 5' adaptor with 12 random nucleotides. It tagged each cDNA molecule. TCRdb reanalysed the 5' RACE reads using MiXCR and keeps one entry per CDR3 protein. Among roughly 650,000 distinct CDR3 sequences listed, 32% were seen once. Concerning this clonotype: Antigen unknown.

Around 9.4 milliliters was the volume of peripheral blood drawn from each donor. Sequencing used blood. The chain links TRBV20-1 to TRBJ2-5, with D perhaps TRBD2 (6 bases). This receptor was obtained from a woman older than 75 in good health. The chain's CDR3 is CSASLGGPQETQYF. CDR3 sequence (DNA): TGCAGTGCTAGTTTGGGAGGCCCCCAAGAGACCCAGTACTTC.